These 15 T cell receptor beta chains were sequenced from one sample in a study of blood T cells in healthy people across ages. Primers used in a second PCR of about 7 to 12 cycles were a sample-barcoded 5' primer and a J-beta primer mix. TCRdb re-derived calls from the 5' RACE reads in MiXCR, one entry per CDR3 protein. The repertoire holds hundreds of thousands of distinct CDR3 sequences, with 27% as singletons. These records were also assigned to another study, of T cells of mothers and their children.

Sample: blood. Receptor source: a boy aged 2 to 10 in good health.

The V and J genes are TRBV20-1 and TRBJ2-5, with 11 nucleotides matching TRBD2. CDR1 and CDR2 (germline): DFQATT, SNEGSKA (reference sequence). CDR3 length equals 14 residues. Trimming removed 5 bases from V and 3 bases from J; junction bases left unmatched: 5. Written as DNA, the CDR3 is TGCAGTGCTTTGTTGGGACTAGCGGAAGAGACCCAGTACTTC. This codes for CSALLGLAEETQYF.

This clonotype was counted a few times. The V call is TRBV5-1, the J call TRBJ2-3, with D maybe TRBD1 (6 bases). Between the trimmed V and J ends, which lost 0 bases and 1 base, there was a span of 21 bases. CDR3 size: 19 residues. Germline V CDR1 and CDR2: SGHRS, YFSETQ. CDR3 sequence (DNA): TGCGCCAGCAGCTTGGCCTCAGGGTCGGGCAGGGGAGGCACAGATACGCAGTATTTT. It codes for CASSLASGSGRGGTDTQYF.

This sequence joins TRBV30 and TRBJ2-5, with TRBD2 as a possible D gene (7 bases). The J call is uncertain, as TRBJ2-1 better fits the DNA end. CDR3 size: 13 residues. Germline-derived CDR1 and CDR2 are GTSNPN and SVGIG (reference sequence). CDR3 amino acids: CAWTEGGYNEQFF. The CDR3 DNA is TGTGCCTGGACGGAGGGGGGGTACAATGAGCAGTTCTTC.

This chain connects TRBV7-9 to TRBJ2-2, with D possibly matching TRBD2 (6 bases). CDR3 length: 14 amino acids. Germline V lookup: CDR1 SEHNR, CDR2 FQNEAQ (reference sequence). V was pared by 10 bases and J by 5 bases, with 17 bases between. CDR3 sequence (DNA): TGTGCCACCCCAGGACTAACCAATACCGGGGAGCTGTTTTTT. This codes for CATPGLTNTGELFF.

DNA of the CDR3: TGTGCCAGCAGGCGAGGTGGTGGGGGGGCCAACGTCCTGACTTTC. This gives the protein CASRRGGGGANVLTF. V usage is TRBV7-9 and J usage is TRBJ2-6; D remains unclear. The germline CDR1 and CDR2 sequences are SEHNR and FQNEAQ (reference sequence). V was clipped by 6 bases and J by 4 bases, with 13 bases between them. The CDR3 runs 15 residues.

The rearrangement joins TRBV7-8 to TRBJ2-2, with unresolved D. Trimming shortened V by 1 base and J by 6 bases, and 9 bases separated the two germline ends. In germline, CDR1 is SGHVS, CDR2 FQNEAQ. CDR3 length: 14 amino acids. DNA of the CDR3: TGTGCCAGCAGCTTAGAAGGCTGGGCCGGGGAGCTGTTTTTT. It yields the protein CASSLEGWAGELFF.

This sequence joins TRBV5-1 and TRBJ1-6; 9 bases align to TRBD1. The CDR3 extends over 14 amino acids. Germline V lookup: CDR1 SGHRS, CDR2 YFSETQ. The V segment lost 4 bases and the J segment 8 bases; nucleotides outside the gene matches: 4. The CDR3 loop reads CASSVDRGDSPLHF. The CDR3 DNA reads TGCGCCAGCAGCGTCGACAGGGGGGATTCACCCCTCCACTTT. The complete variable domain, with remaining parts taken from reference TRBV5-1 and TRBJ1-6, reads KAGVTQTPRYLIKTRGQQVTLSCSPISGHRSVSWYQQTPGQGLQFLFEYFSETQRNKGNFPGRFSGRQFSNSRSEMNVSTLELGDSALYLCASSVDRGDSPLHFGNGTRLTVT.

This clonotype turned up a few times. Here the CDR3 reads CSLERGQGETQYF. The DNA for the CDR3 is TGCAGCCTGGAACGGGGACAGGGAGAGACCCAGTACTTC. The J gene is TRBJ2-5, the V gene TRBV29-1; 9 bases map to TRBD1. With V trimmed by 8 bases and J by 4 bases, 8 bases remained unmatched. Germline CDR1 SQVTM, CDR2 ANQGSEA. CDR3 size: 13 residues.

This clonotype was picked up a small number of times. The J gene is TRBJ2-5, the V gene TRBV5-1; TRBD1 is a possible D gene (6 bases). The V gene's germline CDR1 is SGHRS and CDR2 YFSETQ. V dropped 2 bases and J dropped 1 base, with 9 bases sitting between them. The CDR3 contains 14 residues. As DNA, the CDR3 is TGCGCCAGCAGCTTTGGGGGCCTCCAAGAGACCCAGTACTTC. Translated, it gives CASSFGGLQETQYF. Drawing the rest from reference TRBV5-1 and TRBJ2-5, the complete variable domain is KAGVTQTPRYLIKTRGQQVTLSCSPISGHRSVSWYQQTPGQGLQFLFEYFSETQRNKGNFPGRFSGRQFSNSRSEMNVSTLELGDSALYLCASSFGGLQETQYFGPGTRLLVL.

There are a few counts of this clonotype. The chain combines TRBV29-1 with TRBJ2-5; D not resolved. In germline, CDR1 is SQVTM, CDR2 ANQGSEA. This CDR3 has 12 amino acids. Between the trimmed V and J ends, which lost 4 bases and 4 bases, there was a span of 10 bases. CDR3 loop: CSVGGKRETQYF. The CDR3 DNA reads TGCAGCGTTGGTGGCAAGCGAGAGACCCAGTACTTC.

The sample holds a few counts of this clonotype. The V call is TRBV30, the J call TRBJ1-1; 9 nucleotides line up with TRBD1. V dropped 4 bases and J dropped 1; count of bases not matched to a gene: 16. The CDR3 spans 18 residues. Germline CDR1 reads GTSNPN; CDR2 reads SVGIG (reference sequence). This CDR3 reads CAWIIPVNRGRRNTEAFF. CDR3 nucleotide sequence: TGTGCCTGGATTATCCCCGTTAACAGGGGGCGAAGGAACACTGAAGCTTTCTTT.

A few counts support this clonotype. This chain uses TRBV11-2 with TRBJ2-1; D is possibly TRBD2 (6 bases). This CDR3 comprises 17 residues. V dropped 1 base and J dropped 0 bases, with 13 bases sitting between them. Germline-derived CDR1 and CDR2 are SGHAT and FQNNGV. The CDR3 sequence: CASSLGRLARSYNEQFF. CDR3 in DNA: TGTGCCAGCAGCTTAGGTAGGCTAGCGCGCTCCTACAATGAGCAGTTCTTC. The full variable domain, its missing parts supplied by reference TRBV11-2 and TRBJ2-1, is EAGVAQSPRYKIIEKRQSVAFWCNPISGHATLYWYQQILGQGPKLLIQFQNNGVVDDSQLPKDRFSAERLKGVDSTLKIQPAKLEDSAVYLCASSLGRLARSYNEQFFGPGTRLTVL.

The table lists this clonotype with many counts. This rearrangement joins TRBV5-1 to TRBJ1-1; 7 nucleotides align to TRBD1. V dropped 3 bases and J dropped 1; count of bases not matched to a gene: 3. CDR3 length: 14 residues. Germline V gene sequence: CDR1 SGHRS, CDR2 YFSETQ. The CDR3 nucleotides read TGCGCCAGCAGCTCCCGACAGGGGAACACTGAAGCTTTCTTT. Amino acids: CASSSRQGNTEAFF.

The rearrangement uses TRBV12-3 or TRBV12-4 and TRBJ1-1; 7 bases line up with TRBD1. The CDR3 is made up of 15 amino acids. V lost 5 bases, J lost 0 bases, and 6 bases stayed unmatched. Written as DNA, the CDR3 is TGTGCCAGCAGTCCAGAGGGACAGTTGAACACTGAAGCTTTCTTT. Protein: CASSPEGQLNTEAFF.

In its sample, this clonotype was seen a few times. The chain employs TRBV7-9 and TRBJ1-3, with D tentatively TRBD1 (6 bases). Germline V CDR1 and CDR2: SEHNR, FQNEAQ (reference sequence). The germline V and J ends were trimmed by 5 bases and 0 bases, with 8 bases remaining between them. This CDR3 spans 14 amino acids. The CDR3 DNA reads TGTGCCAGCAGCAACAGGGACTCTGGAAACACCATATATTTT. This codes for CASSNRDSGNTIYF.